What follows describes a single T cell receptor (beta chain). The limits of the CDR3 on the DNA are not certain, so only TCRdb's listed CDR3 is given. The CDR3 extends over 15 residues, inclusive of both ends. CDR1 and CDR2 from the germline V gene are GTSNPN and SVGIG (reference sequence). The data derive from a study of cytotoxic CD8 clonotypes in ibrutinib-treated CLL. Study details: The study included approximately 10 relapsed/refractory and around 16 treatment-naive patients; about 17 had IGHV unmutated disease.

Library input was about 2 micrograms of DNA from cryopreserved PBMCs. T cells were sequenced at a targeted depth of 1 in 200,000 to 1 in 1 million. The table came from immunoSEQ multiplex PCR; TCRdb's copy has only in-frame clones and leaves some out. The repertoire has approximately 300,000 clones, about 80% of them found once; the top ten carry roughly 7%. The specimen was PBMCs, collected before ibrutinib treatment. The gene calls are TRBV30 and TRBJ2-2; the table names TRBD2, a call not compared with the DNA. This clonotype originated in a human donor with chronic lymphocytic leukemia. The CDR3 is CAWSVVARRAGELFF.